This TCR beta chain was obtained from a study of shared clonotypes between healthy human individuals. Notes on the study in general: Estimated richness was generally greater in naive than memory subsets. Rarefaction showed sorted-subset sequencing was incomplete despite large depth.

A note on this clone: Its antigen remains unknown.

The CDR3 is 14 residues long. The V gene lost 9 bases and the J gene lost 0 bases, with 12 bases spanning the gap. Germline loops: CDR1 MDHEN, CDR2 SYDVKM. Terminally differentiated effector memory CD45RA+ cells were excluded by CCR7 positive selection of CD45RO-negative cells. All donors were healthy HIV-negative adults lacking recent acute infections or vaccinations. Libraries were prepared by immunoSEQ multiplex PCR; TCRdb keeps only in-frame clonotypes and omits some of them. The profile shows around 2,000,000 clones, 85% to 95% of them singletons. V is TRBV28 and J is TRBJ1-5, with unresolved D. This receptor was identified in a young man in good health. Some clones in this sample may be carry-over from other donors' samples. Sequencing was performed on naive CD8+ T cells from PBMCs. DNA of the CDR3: TGTGCCAGTCAGACCTGGTCTAGCAATCAGCCCCAGCATTTT. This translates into CASQTWSSNQPQHF.